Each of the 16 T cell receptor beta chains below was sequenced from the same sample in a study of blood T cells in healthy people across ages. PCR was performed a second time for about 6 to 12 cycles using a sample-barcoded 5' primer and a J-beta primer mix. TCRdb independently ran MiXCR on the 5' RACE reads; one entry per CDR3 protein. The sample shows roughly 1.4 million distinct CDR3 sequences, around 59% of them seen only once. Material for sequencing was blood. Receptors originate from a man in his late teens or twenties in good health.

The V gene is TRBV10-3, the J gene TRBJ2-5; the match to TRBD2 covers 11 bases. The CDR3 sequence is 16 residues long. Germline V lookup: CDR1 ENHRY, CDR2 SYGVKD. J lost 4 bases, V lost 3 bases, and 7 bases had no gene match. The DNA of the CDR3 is TGTGCCATCAGTGATGGAACTAGCGGGAGCGGAGAGACCCAGTACTTC. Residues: CAISDGTSGSGETQYF.

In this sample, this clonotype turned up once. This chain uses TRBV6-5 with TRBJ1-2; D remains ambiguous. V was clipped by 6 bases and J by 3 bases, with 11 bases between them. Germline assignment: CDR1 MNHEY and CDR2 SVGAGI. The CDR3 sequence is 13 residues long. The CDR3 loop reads CASSPFSDYGYTF. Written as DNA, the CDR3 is TGTGCCAGCAGCCCGTTTAGCGACTATGGCTACACCTTC.

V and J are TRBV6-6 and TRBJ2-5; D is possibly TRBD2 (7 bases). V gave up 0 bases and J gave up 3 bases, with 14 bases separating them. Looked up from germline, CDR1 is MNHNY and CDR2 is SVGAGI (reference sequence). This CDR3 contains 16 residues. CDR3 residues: CASSYSFEGGKETQYF. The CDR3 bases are TGTGCCAGCAGTTACTCCTTCGAGGGGGGGAAAGAGACCCAGTACTTC.

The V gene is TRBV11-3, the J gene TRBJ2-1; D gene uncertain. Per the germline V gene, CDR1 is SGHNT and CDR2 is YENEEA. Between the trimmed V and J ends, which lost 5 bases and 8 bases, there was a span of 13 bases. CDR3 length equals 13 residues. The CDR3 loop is CASSPGYGDEQFF. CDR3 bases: TGTGCCAGCAGCCCCGGGTATGGAGATGAGCAGTTCTTC.

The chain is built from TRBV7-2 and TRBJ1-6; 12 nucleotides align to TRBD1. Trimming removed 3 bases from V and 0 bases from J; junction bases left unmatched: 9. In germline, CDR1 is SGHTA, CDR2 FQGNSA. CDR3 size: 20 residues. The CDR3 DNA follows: TGTGCCAGCAGCTTTTTCGGGACAGGGGGCCGGAGCTCCTATAATTCACCCCTCCACTTT. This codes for CASSFFGTGGRSSYNSPLHF.

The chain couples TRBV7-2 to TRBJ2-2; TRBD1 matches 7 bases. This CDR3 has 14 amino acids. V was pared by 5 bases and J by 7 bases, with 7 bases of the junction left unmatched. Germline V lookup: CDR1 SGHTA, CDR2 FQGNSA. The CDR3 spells CASSTQGWYGELFF. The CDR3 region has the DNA TGTGCCAGCAGCACACAGGGGTGGTACGGGGAGCTGTTTTTT.

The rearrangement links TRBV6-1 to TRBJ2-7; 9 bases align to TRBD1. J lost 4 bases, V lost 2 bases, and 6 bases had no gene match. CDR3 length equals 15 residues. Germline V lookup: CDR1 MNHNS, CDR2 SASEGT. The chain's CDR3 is CASSEPGQGGYEQYF. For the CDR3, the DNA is TGTGCCAGCAGTGAACCGGGACAGGGAGGTTACGAGCAGTACTTC.

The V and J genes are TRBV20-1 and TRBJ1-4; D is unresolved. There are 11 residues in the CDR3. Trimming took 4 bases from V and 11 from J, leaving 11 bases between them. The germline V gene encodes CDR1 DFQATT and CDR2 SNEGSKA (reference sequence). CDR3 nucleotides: TGCAGTGCTACCCTAGGCAGTAAACTGTTTTTT. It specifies CSATLGSKLFF.

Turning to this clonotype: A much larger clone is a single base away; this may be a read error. The CDR3 reads CASSPLPGPYERYF. Written as DNA, the CDR3 is TGTGCCAGCAGCCCCCTCCCCGGCCCCTACGAGCGGTACTTC. The rearrangement uses TRBV11-2 and TRBJ2-7; D is ambiguous. The CDR3 spans 14 residues. The germline V gene has CDR1 SGHAT and CDR2 FQNNGV.

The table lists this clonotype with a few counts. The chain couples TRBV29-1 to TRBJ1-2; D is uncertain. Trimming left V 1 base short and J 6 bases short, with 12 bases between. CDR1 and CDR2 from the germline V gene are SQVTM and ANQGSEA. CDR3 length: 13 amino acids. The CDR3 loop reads CSVEGPVVNGYTF. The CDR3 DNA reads TGCAGCGTTGAAGGGCCAGTGGTGAATGGCTACACCTTC.

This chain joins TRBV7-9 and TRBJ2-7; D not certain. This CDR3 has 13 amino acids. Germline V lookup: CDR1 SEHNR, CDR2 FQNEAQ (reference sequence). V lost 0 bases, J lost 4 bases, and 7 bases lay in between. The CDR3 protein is CASSLAFAYEQYF. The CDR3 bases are TGTGCCAGCAGCTTAGCATTTGCATACGAGCAGTACTTC.

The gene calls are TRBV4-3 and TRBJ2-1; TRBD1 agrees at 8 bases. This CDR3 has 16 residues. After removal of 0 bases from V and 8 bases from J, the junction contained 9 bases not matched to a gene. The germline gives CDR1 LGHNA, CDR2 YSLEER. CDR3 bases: TGCGCCAGCAGCCAAGATCTGGGACAGGCGGCGGATGAGCAGTTCTTC. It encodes CASSQDLGQAADEQFF.

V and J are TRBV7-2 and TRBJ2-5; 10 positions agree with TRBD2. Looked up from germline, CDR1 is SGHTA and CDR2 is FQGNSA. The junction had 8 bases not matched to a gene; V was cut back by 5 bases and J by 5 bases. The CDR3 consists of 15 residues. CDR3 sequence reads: CASSNKRGGRETQYF. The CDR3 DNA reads TGTGCCAGCAGCAATAAGCGGGGGGGCCGGGAGACCCAGTACTTC.

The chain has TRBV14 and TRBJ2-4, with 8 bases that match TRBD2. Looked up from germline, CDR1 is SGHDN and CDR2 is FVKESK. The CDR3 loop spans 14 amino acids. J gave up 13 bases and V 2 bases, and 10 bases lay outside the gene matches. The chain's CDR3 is CASSQLDRREEQYF. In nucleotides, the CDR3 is TGTGCCAGCAGCCAACTAGACCGGCGGGAGGAGCAGTACTTC.

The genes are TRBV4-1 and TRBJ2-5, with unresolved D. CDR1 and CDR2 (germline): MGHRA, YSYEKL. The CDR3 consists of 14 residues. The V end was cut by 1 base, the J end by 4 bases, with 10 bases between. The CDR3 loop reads CASSQVVLGETQYF. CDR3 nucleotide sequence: TGCGCCAGCAGCCAAGTAGTGTTGGGAGAGACCCAGTACTTC.

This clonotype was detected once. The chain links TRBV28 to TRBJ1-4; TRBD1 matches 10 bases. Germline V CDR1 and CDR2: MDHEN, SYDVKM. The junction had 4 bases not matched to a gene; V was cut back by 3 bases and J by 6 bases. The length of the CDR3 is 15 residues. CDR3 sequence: CASSFSGTGDEKLFF. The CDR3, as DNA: TGTGCCAGCAGTTTCTCCGGGACAGGGGATGAAAAACTGTTTTTT.